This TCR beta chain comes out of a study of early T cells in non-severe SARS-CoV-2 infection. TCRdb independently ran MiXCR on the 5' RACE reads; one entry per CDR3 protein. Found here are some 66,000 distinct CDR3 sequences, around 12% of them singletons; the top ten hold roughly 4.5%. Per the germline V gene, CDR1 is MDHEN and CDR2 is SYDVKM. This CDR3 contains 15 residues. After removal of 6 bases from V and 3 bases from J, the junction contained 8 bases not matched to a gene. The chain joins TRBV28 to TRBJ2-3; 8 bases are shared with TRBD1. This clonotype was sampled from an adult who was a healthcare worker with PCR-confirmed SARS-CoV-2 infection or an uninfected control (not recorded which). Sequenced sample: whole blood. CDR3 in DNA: TGTGCCAGCAGAAGACAGGGGTTAGAAACAGATACGCAGTATTTT. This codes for CASRRQGLETDTQYF.